These T cell receptor beta chains were read from a single sample in a study of T cells in Graves' hyperthyroidism and ophthalmopathy. Each CDR3 protein gets one entry after TCRdb re-called the multiplex PCR reads with MiXCR. The table lists approximately 710,000 distinct CDR3 sequences, 17% of them singletons. Sequencing input: blood. These receptors all come from a man in his fifties with Graves' hyperthyroidism. Both conserved end residues are trimmed from each CDR3.

j_gene	v_gene	CDR3aa
TRBJ2-1	TRBV7-9	ASSPPFTFSYNEQF
TRBJ2-7	TRBV7-9	ASSPGTGGGYEQY
TRBJ1-6	TRBV6-1	ASSEFVTGYSYNSPLH
TRBJ2-3	TRBV2	ASRDRVGTDTQY
TRBJ1-3	TRBV11-2	ASSYTGKGNTIY
TRBJ2-1	TRBV9	ASSGQGEGYNEQF
TRBJ2-1	TRBV6-1	ASLYTAPYNEQF
TRBJ2-5	TRBV24-1	ATSEREIGETQY
TRBJ2-1	TRBV30	AWGKRAYNEQF
TRBJ2-5	TRBV20-1	SARESREYQETQY
TRBJ2-7	TRBV3-1	ASRNLDASSYEQY
TRBJ1-2	TRBV28	ASSPPPWSTANYGYT
TRBJ2-7	TRBV10-2	ASSRMDEQY
TRBJ2-5	TRBV5-1	VSSLGGGQETQY
TRBJ2-1	TRBV5-8	ASSRQGGYNEQL
TRBJ2-7	TRBV7-2	ASSSRDRVDEQY
TRBJ2-3	TRBV2	ASSERLAGLNTQY
TRBJ2-7	TRBV29-1	SVGTGERYEQY
TRBJ1-1	TRBV4-3	ASSQRQGSDEAF
TRBJ2-1	TRBV2	ASSYRDRGLDEQF
TRBJ1-1	TRBV14	ASSRPGQRMNTEAF
TRBJ2-2	TRBV24-1	ATSALGTGQTGELF
TRBJ1-2	TRBV28	ASSLSGGPGYYGYT
TRBJ2-7	TRBV7-2	ASSLGSGFYEQY
TRBJ1-5	TRBV7-2	ASSLYDQPQH
TRBJ2-7	TRBV11-3	ASSSGQAETYEQY
TRBJ2-3	TRBV4-3	ATGTFTDTQY
TRBJ1-1	TRBV14	ASSQVGGAAAF
TRBJ2-7	TRBV7-8	ASSRSREQY